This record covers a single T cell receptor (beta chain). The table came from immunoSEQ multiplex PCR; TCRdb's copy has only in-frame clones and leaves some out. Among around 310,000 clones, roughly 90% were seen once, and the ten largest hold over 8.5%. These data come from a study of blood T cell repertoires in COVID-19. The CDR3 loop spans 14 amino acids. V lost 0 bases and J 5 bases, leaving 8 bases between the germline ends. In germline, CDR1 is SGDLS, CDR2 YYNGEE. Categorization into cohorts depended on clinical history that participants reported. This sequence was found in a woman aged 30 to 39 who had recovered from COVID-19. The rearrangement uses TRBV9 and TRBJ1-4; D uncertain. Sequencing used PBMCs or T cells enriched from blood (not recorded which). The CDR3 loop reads CASSVGPENEKLFF. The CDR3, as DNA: TGTGCCAGCAGCGTAGGCCCCGAGAATGAAAAACTGTTTTTT. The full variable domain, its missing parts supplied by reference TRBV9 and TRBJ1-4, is DSGVTQTPKHLITATGQRVTLRCSPRSGDLSVYWYQQSLDQGLQFLIQYYNGEERAKGNILERFSAQQFPDLHSELNLSSLELGDSALYFCASSVGPENEKLFFGSGTQLSVL.